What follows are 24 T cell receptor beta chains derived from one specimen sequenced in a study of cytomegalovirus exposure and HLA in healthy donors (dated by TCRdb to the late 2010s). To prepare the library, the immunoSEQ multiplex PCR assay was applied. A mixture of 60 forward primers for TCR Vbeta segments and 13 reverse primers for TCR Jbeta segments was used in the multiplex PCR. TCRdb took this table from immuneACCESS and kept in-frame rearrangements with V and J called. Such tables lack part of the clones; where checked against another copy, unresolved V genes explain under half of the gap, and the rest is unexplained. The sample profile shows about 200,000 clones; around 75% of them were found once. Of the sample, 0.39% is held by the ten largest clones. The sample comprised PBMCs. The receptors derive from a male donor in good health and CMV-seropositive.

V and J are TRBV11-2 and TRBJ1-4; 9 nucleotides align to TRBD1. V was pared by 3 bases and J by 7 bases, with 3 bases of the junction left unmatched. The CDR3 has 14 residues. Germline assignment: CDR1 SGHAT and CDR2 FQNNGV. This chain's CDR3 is CASSLGTGSEKLFF. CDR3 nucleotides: TGTGCCAGCAGCTTGGGGACAGGGTCTGAAAAACTGTTTTTT. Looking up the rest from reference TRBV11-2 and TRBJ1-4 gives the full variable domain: EAGVAQSPRYKIIEKRQSVAFWCNPISGHATLYWYQQILGQGPKLLIQFQNNGVVDDSQLPKDRFSAERLKGVDSTLKIQPAKLEDSAVYLCASSLGTGSEKLFFGSGTQLSVL.

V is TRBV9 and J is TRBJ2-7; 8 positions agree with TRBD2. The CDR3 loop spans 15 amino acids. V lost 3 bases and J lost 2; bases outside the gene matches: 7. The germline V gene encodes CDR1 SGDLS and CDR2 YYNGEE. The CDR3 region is CASSAGGSGTYEQYF. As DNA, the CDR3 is TGTGCCAGCAGCGCGGGGGGGTCAGGGACCTACGAGCAGTACTTC.

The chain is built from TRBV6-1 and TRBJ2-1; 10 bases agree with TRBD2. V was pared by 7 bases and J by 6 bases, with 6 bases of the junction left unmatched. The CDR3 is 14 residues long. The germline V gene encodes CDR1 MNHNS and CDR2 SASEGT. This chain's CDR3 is CASKELAGSNEQFF. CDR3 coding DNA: TGTGCCAGCAAGGAACTAGCGGGGTCCAATGAGCAGTTCTTC.

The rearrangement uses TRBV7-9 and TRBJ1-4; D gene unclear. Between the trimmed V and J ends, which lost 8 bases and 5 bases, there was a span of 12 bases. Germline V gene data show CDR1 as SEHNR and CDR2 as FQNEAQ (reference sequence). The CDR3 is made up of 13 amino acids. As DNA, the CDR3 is TGTGCCAGCCAATTTCGGGGAAATGAAAAACTGTTTTTT. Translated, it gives CASQFRGNEKLFF.

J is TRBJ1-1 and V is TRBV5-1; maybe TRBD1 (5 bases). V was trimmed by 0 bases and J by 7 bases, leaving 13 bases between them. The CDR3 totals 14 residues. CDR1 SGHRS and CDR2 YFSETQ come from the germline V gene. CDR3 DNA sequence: TGCGCCAGCAGCTTGGTCGGGACGGGAGGTGAAGCTTTCTTT. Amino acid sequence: CASSLVGTGGEAFF.

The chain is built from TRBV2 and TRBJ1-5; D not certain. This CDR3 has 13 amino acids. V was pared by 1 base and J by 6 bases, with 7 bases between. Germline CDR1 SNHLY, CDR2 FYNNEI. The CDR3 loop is CASSEGGGQPQHF. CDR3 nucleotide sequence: TGTGCCAGCAGTGAAGGGGGAGGTCAGCCCCAGCATTTT.

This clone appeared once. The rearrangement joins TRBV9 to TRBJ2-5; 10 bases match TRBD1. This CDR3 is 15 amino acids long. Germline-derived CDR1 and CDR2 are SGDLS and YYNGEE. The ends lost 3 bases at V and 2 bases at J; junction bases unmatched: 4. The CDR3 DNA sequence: TGTGCCAGCAGCGCTCCGGGACAGGGGCAAGAGACCCAGTACTTC. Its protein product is CASSAPGQGQETQYF.

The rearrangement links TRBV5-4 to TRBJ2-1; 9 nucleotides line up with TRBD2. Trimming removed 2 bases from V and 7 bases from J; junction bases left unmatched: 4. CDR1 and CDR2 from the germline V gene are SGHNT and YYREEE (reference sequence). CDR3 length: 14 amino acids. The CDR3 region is CASSFRGGANEQFF. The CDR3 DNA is TGTGCCAGCAGCTTTCGCGGGGGGGCAAATGAGCAGTTCTTC.

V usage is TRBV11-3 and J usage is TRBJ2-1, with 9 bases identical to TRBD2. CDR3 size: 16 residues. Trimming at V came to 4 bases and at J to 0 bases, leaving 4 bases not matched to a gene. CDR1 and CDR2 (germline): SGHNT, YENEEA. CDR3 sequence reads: CASSSRLAASYNEQFF. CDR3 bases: TGTGCCAGCAGCTCCAGACTAGCGGCCTCCTACAATGAGCAGTTCTTC.

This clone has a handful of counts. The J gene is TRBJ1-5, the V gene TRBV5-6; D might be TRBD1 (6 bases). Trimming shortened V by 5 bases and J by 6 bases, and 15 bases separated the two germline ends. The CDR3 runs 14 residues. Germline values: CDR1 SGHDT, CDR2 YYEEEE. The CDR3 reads CASSSGRGGQPQHF. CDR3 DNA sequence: TGTGCCAGCAGTTCGGGGAGAGGGGGTCAGCCCCAGCATTTT.

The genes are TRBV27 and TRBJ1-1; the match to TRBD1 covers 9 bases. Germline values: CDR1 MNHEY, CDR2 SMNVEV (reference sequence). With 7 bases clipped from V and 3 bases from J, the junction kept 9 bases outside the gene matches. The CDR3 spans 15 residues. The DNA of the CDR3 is TGTGCCAGCATTCTTAGCGGGACAGGGTACACTGAAGCTTTCTTT. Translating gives CASILSGTGYTEAFF.

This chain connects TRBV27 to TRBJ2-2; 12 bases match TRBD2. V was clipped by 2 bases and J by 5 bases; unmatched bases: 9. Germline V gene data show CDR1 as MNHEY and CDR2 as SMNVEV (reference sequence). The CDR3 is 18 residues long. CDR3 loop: CASSLLAGGPARTGELFF. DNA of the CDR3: TGTGCCAGCAGTTTACTAGCGGGAGGGCCCGCTCGAACCGGGGAGCTGTTTTTT.

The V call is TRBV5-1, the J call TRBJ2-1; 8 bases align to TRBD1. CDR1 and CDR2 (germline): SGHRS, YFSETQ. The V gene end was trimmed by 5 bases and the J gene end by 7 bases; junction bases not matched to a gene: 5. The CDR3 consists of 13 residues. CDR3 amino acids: CASSNQGANEQFF. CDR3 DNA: TGCGCCAGCAGTAATCAGGGGGCGAATGAGCAGTTCTTC.

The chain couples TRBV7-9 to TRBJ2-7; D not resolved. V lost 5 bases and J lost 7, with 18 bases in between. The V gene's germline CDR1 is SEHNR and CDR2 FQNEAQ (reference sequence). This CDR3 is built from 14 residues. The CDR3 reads CASSKDGGREEQYF. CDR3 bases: TGTGCCAGCAGCAAAGATGGCGGCCGTGAGGAGCAGTACTTC.

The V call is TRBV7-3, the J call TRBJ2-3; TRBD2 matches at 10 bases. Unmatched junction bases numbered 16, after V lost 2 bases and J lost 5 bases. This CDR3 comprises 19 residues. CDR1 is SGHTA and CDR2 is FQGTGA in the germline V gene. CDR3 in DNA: TGTGCCAGCAGCTTAGGCTATCTAGCGGGGGCCTCGGGAGAAGATACGCAGTATTTT. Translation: CASSLGYLAGASGEDTQYF.

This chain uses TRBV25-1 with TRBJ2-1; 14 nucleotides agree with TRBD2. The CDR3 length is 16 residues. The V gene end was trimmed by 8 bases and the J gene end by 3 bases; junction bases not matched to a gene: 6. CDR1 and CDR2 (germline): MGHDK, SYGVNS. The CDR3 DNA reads TGTGCCAGCTCCAGGACTAGCGGGGGGTTCTACAATGAGCAGTTCTTC. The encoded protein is CASSRTSGGFYNEQFF.

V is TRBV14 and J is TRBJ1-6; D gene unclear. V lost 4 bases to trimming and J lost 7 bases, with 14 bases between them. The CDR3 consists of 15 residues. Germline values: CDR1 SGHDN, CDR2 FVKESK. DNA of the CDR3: TGTGCCAGCAGCCCCTTAACGGGAGCCAATTCACCCCTCCACTTT. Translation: CASSPLTGANSPLHF.

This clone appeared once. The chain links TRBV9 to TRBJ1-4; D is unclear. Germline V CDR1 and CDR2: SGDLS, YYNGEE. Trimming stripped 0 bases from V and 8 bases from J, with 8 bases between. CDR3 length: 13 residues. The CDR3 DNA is TGTGCCAGCAGCGTAGGGGCAGTCGAAAAACTGTTTTTT. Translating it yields CASSVGAVEKLFF.

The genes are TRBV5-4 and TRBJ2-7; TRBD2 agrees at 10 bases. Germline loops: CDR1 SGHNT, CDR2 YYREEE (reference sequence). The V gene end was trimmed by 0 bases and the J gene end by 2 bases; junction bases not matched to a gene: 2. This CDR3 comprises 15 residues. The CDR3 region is CASSLGAGGPYEQYF. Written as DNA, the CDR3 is TGTGCCAGCAGCTTGGGAGCGGGGGGGCCCTACGAGCAGTACTTC.

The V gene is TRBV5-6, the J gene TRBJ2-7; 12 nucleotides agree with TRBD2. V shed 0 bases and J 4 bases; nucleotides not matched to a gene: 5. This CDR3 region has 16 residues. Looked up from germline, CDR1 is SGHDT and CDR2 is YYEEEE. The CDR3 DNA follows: TGTGCCAGCAGCTTGGCTAGCGGGGGGGCCTTGTACGAGCAGTACTTC. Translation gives CASSLASGGALYEQYF.

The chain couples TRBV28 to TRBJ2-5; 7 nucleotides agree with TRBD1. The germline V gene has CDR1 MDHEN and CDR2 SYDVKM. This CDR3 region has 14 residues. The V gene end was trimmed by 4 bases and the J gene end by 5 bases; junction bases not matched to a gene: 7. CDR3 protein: CASSSTRGLETQYF. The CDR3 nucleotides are TGTGCCAGCAGTTCGACGAGGGGGCTGGAGACCCAGTACTTC.

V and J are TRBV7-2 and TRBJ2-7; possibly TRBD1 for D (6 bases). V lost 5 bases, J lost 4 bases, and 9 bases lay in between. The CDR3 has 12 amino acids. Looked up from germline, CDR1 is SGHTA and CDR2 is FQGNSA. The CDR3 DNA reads TGTGCCAGCAGCCCTACAGGGTACGAGCAGTACTTC. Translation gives CASSPTGYEQYF.

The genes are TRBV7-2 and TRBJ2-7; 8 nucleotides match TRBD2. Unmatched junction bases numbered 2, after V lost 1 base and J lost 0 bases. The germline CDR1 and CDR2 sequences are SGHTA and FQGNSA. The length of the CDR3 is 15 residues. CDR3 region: CASSLGSGSSYEQYF. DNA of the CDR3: TGTGCCAGCAGCTTAGGGAGCGGGAGCTCCTACGAGCAGTACTTC.

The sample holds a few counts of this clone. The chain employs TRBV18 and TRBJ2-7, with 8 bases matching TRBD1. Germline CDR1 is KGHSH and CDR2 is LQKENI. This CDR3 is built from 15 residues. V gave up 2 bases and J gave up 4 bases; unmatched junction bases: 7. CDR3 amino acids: CASSPVADREYEQYF. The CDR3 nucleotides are TGTGCCAGCTCACCAGTTGCGGACAGGGAGTACGAGCAGTACTTC.